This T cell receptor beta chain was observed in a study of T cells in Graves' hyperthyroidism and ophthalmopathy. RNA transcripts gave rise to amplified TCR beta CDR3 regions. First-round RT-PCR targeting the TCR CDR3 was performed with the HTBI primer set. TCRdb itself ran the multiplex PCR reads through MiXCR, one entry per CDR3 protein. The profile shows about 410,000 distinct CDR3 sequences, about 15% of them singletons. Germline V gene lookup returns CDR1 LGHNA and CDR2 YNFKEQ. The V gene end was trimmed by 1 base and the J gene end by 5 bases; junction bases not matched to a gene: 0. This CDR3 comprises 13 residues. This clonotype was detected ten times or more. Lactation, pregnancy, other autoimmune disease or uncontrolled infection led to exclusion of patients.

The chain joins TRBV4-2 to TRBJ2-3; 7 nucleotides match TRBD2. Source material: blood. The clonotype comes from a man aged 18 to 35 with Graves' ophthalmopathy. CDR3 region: CASSQVAGDTQYF. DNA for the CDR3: TGTGCCAGCAGCCAAGTAGCGGGAGATACGCAGTATTTT.